The 17 T cell receptor beta chains below were found in one sample sequenced in a study of blood T cell repertoires in COVID-19. Using immunoSEQ multiplex PCR, the repertoire was profiled, and TCRdb retains in-frame clones only, with some absent. The profile shows tens of thousands of clones, roughly 90% of them singletons. The source material was peripheral blood. The source of these receptors is a human donor with acute or convalescent COVID-19. The donor label of this sample is uncertain.

This chain joins TRBV7-9 and TRBJ2-1; D is possibly TRBD1 (5 bases). This CDR3 comprises 17 residues. Trimming took off 1 base at V and 3 bases at J, with 16 bases between the two ends. Germline V gene sequence: CDR1 SEHNR, CDR2 FQNEAQ (reference sequence). The CDR3 is CASSLGWGATNYNEQFF. The CDR3 nucleotides are TGTGCCAGCAGCTTAGGTTGGGGCGCGACCAACTACAATGAGCAGTTCTTC.

The V call is TRBV5-5, the J call TRBJ2-2; TRBD2 is a possible D gene (6 bases). Trimming left V 6 bases short and J 5 bases short, with 8 bases between. This CDR3 region has 12 residues. Germline V lookup: CDR1 SGHKS, CDR2 YYEKEE (reference sequence). The CDR3 bases are TGTGCCAGCATTGGGGGGACCGGGGAGCTGTTTTTT. Residues: CASIGGTGELFF.

CDR3 coding DNA: TGTGCCACCAGTGAGCGGACTGATCAGCCCCAGCATTTT. Translation gives CATSERTDQPQHF. This chain connects TRBV24-1 to TRBJ1-5, with D hard to call. Germline-derived CDR1 and CDR2 are KGHDR and SFDVKD. The CDR3 covers 13 residues. V was shortened by 4 bases and J by 5 bases, with 8 bases between the two germline ends.

In this sample, this clone turned up a few times. The chain couples TRBV6-5 to TRBJ1-2; tentatively, D is TRBD1 (6 bases). Per germline, CDR1 MNHEY and CDR2 SVGAGI. V was clipped by 7 bases and J by 1 base, with 10 bases between them. The CDR3 extends over 13 amino acids. This CDR3 reads CASTTGINYGYTF. In nucleotides, the CDR3 is TGTGCCAGCACTACAGGGATTAACTATGGCTACACCTTC.

The gene calls are TRBV3-1 (or the pseudogene TRBV3-2) and TRBJ1-1; D is ambiguous. This CDR3 contains 14 residues. From germline, CDR1 is LGHDT and CDR2 YNNKEL (reference sequence). The V and J ends lost 6 bases and 3 bases respectively, with 14 bases between them. CDR3 nucleotides: TGTGCCAGCAGACGATCGGAGGCGGACACTGAAGCTTTCTTT. This codes for CASRRSEADTEAFF.

The CDR3 protein is CASSQSRQGMGVYGYTF. The CDR3 DNA follows: TGTGCCAGCAGCCAATCTAGGCAGGGGATGGGAGTATATGGCTACACCTTC. This chain joins TRBV5-6 and TRBJ1-2, with D maybe TRBD1 (6 bases). From germline, CDR1 is SGHDT and CDR2 YYEEEE. The CDR3 length is 17 residues. V lost 4 bases and J lost 5, with 24 bases in between. The full variable domain, completed using reference TRBV5-6 and TRBJ1-2, is DAGVTQSPTHLIKTRGQQVTLRCSPKSGHDTVSWYQQALGQGPQFIFQYYEEEERQRGNFPDRFSGHQFPNYSSELNVNALLLGDSALYLCASSQSRQGMGVYGYTFGSGTRLTVV.

V gene TRBV5-4 combines with J gene TRBJ2-7; 14 bases are a match to TRBD2. This CDR3 region has 15 residues. The V and J ends lost 5 bases and 5 bases, in that order; junction bases with no gene match: 6. CDR1 and CDR2 (germline): SGHNT, YYREEE (reference sequence). The CDR3 DNA is TGTGCCAGCAGTCTTGGGACTAGCGGGAGTGACGAGCAGTACTTC. Translated: CASSLGTSGSDEQYF.

The chain uses TRBV10-1 and TRBJ2-3; D perhaps matches TRBD1 (5 bases). V was trimmed by 3 bases and J by 10 bases, leaving 17 bases between them. The CDR3 consists of 14 residues. Germline assignment: CDR1 WNHNN and CDR2 SYGVQD (reference sequence). CDR3 coding DNA: TGCGCCAGCAGTGAAGGGGAAGGGGTTTCGCCGCAGTATTTT. The encoded protein is CASSEGEGVSPQYF.

J is TRBJ2-1 and V is TRBV5-1, with 13 bases that match TRBD2. Germline assignment: CDR1 SGHRS and CDR2 YFSETQ. V was clipped by 4 bases and J by 5 bases; unmatched bases: 9. The CDR3 sequence is 17 residues long. CDR3 sequence (DNA): TGCGCCAGCAGCCCACGGACTAGCGGGAGTACCAACAATGAGCAGTTCTTC. This sequence encodes CASSPRTSGSTNNEQFF.

The chain has TRBV5-1 and TRBJ2-5; 10 bases map to TRBD2. The CDR3 is 15 residues long. The V segment lost 3 bases and the J segment 2 bases; nucleotides outside the gene matches: 4. Germline values: CDR1 SGHRS, CDR2 YFSETQ. CDR3 nucleotide sequence: TGCGCCAGCAGCTCCGGGACTAGCGAGCAAGAGACCCAGTACTTC. It encodes CASSSGTSEQETQYF. Supplemented by reference TRBV5-1 and TRBJ2-5, the full variable domain reads KAGVTQTPRYLIKTRGQQVTLSCSPISGHRSVSWYQQTPGQGLQFLFEYFSETQRNKGNFPGRFSGRQFSNSRSEMNVSTLELGDSALYLCASSSGTSEQETQYFGPGTRLLVL.

This sequence joins TRBV11-2 and TRBJ2-5; 12 nucleotides line up with TRBD2. The germline gives CDR1 SGHAT, CDR2 FQNNGV. This CDR3 is 17 amino acids long. Germline trimming cut 3 bases from V and 5 bases from J; bases unmatched to any gene: 10. CDR3 DNA: TGTGCCAGCAGCTTCCTAATCTCTAGCGGGGGGGCGGAGACCCAGTACTTC. As protein: CASSFLISSGGAETQYF.

This clone has only a few counts. The chain links TRBV19 to TRBJ2-2; D unclear. The ends were cut back, 1 base at V and 1 base at J, with 10 bases in the middle. The V gene's germline CDR1 is LNHDA and CDR2 SQIVND (reference sequence). CDR3 length equals 16 residues. For the CDR3, the DNA is TGTGCCAGTAGTATAGGTCCGACAATGAACACCGGGGAGCTGTTTTTT. This translates into CASSIGPTMNTGELFF.

V and J are TRBV7-8 and TRBJ1-2; 7 nucleotides match TRBD1. Losses at the gene ends were 1 base for V and 5 bases for J; bases not matched to a gene: 1. The CDR3 runs 13 residues. Germline CDR1 and CDR2: SGHVS and FQNEAQ. The CDR3 reads CASSLGQGYGYTF. The CDR3 DNA is TGTGCCAGCAGCTTAGGACAGGGATATGGCTACACCTTC.

The chain combines TRBV5-1 with TRBJ2-2, with a tentative D call TRBD1 (6 bases). The CDR3 contains 13 residues. Germline CDR1 and CDR2: SGHRS and YFSETQ. V lost 4 bases, J lost 7 bases, and 11 bases lay in between. CDR3 residues: CASSNTGIGELFF. The CDR3 DNA is TGCGCCAGCAGCAACACAGGGATCGGGGAGCTGTTTTTT.

The chain joins TRBV3-1 (or the pseudogene TRBV3-2) to TRBJ1-4, with 7 nucleotides matching TRBD1. Germline V gives CDR1 LGHDT, CDR2 YNNKEL (reference sequence). V was clipped by 2 bases and J by 2 bases; unmatched bases: 5. The CDR3 loop spans 16 amino acids. The chain's CDR3 is CASSQRQGVTNEKLFF. The DNA for the CDR3 is TGTGCCAGCAGCCAAAGACAGGGCGTCACTAATGAAAAACTGTTTTTT.

The genes are TRBV10-1 and TRBJ2-1; 11 nucleotides line up with TRBD2. V shed 3 bases, J shed 8 bases, and the junction held 3 bases outside the gene matches. The CDR3 spans 14 residues. Germline CDR1 and CDR2: WNHNN and SYGVQD (reference sequence). CDR3 in amino acids: CASSELAGVDEQFF. Written as DNA, the CDR3 is TGCGCCAGCAGTGAACTAGCGGGAGTCGATGAGCAGTTCTTC.

The chain has TRBV18 and TRBJ1-5; a weak D match, TRBD1 (5 bases). CDR1 KGHSH and CDR2 LQKENI come from the germline V gene. The CDR3 is 15 residues long. Trimming pared 6 bases from V and 2 bases from J, leaving 14 bases between. The CDR3 protein is CASSLGGNGNQPQHF. CDR3 nucleotide sequence: TGTGCCAGCTCTCTTGGGGGGAACGGCAATCAGCCCCAGCATTTT.